These 6 T cell receptor beta chains came from one sample sequenced in a study of T cells after yellow fever vaccination. TCRdb called the 5' RACE reads again in MiXCR, with one record for every CDR3 protein. The table shows approximately 120,000 distinct CDR3 sequences, with 7.4% occurring only once. This material consisted of CD4+ T cells sorted from PBMCs, taken roughly 10 days after the first yellow fever vaccination. The receptors were gathered from a man aged 18 to 35 who received the YFV17D yellow fever vaccine.

This clonotype is medium-sized (0.01 to 0.1%) by share. The CDR3 nucleotides are TGTGCCAGCAGCACTCAGGCTTACGAGCAGTACGTC. It is translated as CASSTQAYEQYV. The rearrangement links TRBV5-8 to TRBJ2-7; unclear D gene. Trimming took 4 bases from V and 4 from J, leaving 9 bases between them. The CDR3 is made up of 12 amino acids. In germline, CDR1 is SGHTS, CDR2 YDEGEE.

There are many counts of this clonotype. The rearrangement uses TRBV20-1 and TRBJ2-2; 7 nucleotides line up with TRBD1. The CDR3 is 14 residues long. V was pared by 6 bases and J by 6 bases, with 10 bases of the junction left unmatched. Germline V CDR1 and CDR2: DFQATT, SNEGSKA (reference sequence). The CDR3 DNA reads as TGCAGTGCGCCCACAGGGGCATCGTCCGGGGAGCTGTTTTTT. Translated, it gives CSAPTGASSGELFF.

The V and J genes are TRBV24-1 and TRBJ1-2; unclear D gene. Germline V gives CDR1 KGHDR, CDR2 SFDVKD. This CDR3 spans 12 amino acids. V was clipped by 2 bases and J by 3 bases, with 3 bases between them. The DNA for the CDR3 is TGTGCCACCAGTGATTCCTACTATGGCTACACCTTC. Protein: CATSDSYYGYTF.

This clonotype was picked up a small number of times. The V gene is TRBV6-2 or TRBV6-3, the J gene TRBJ1-2, with 7 bases identical to TRBD1. V was clipped by 7 bases and J by 8 bases; unmatched bases: 7. The CDR3 length is 12 residues. Germline values: CDR1 MNHEY, CDR2 SVGEGT. The CDR3, as DNA: TGTGCCAGCACCGGACAGGTGTGGGGCTACACCTTC. It codes for CASTGQVWGYTF.

This clonotype was seen only a few times. The chain is built from TRBV20-1 and TRBJ1-2; D is possibly TRBD1 (6 bases). The V gene's germline CDR1 is DFQATT and CDR2 SNEGSKA (reference sequence). V was trimmed by 6 bases and J by 6 bases, leaving 14 bases between them. The CDR3 sequence is 12 residues long. Written as DNA, the CDR3 is TGCAGTGCGCCCGGGACATCAGATGGCTACACCTTC. Translation: CSAPGTSDGYTF.

This clonotype was detected ten times or more. This chain connects TRBV2 to TRBJ2-7, with 9 bases matching TRBD1. CDR1 is SNHLY and CDR2 is FYNNEI in the germline V gene. Trimming took 5 bases from V and 6 from J; bases not matched to a gene: 8. The CDR3 runs to 14 residues. The chain's CDR3 is CASSPGTGFFEQYF. The CDR3 DNA sequence: TGTGCCAGCAGTCCCGGGACAGGGTTCTTCGAGCAGTACTTC.